The 25 T cell receptor beta chains below come from one sample, sequenced in a study of blood T cell repertoires in COVID-19. Assay: immunoSEQ multiplex PCR; the TCRdb copy retains only in-frame clones and omits some. The repertoire holds about 200,000 clones, approximately 91% seen once, with roughly a sixth in the top ten. The sample consisted of peripheral blood. These receptors came from a man aged 50-60 years with COVID-19, enrolled during active disease.

The gene calls are TRBV10-3 and TRBJ1-2; 9 bases align to TRBD1. Trimming took 6 bases from V and 4 from J; bases not matched to a gene: 9. This CDR3 has 15 residues. Germline values: CDR1 ENHRY, CDR2 SYGVKD. The CDR3 sequence: CAIRRDRDPSYGYTF. Here the CDR3 DNA reads TGTGCCATCAGGCGGGACAGGGACCCATCCTATGGCTACACCTTC.

This chain joins TRBV9 and TRBJ2-5; TRBD2 might be the D (5 bases). V lost 4 bases and J lost 5, with 15 bases in between. Per germline, CDR1 SGDLS and CDR2 YYNGEE. The CDR3 contains 14 residues. CDR3 sequence (DNA): TGTGCCAGCAGCATGGACCTCGGCGGGGAGACCCAGTACTTC. This sequence encodes CASSMDLGGETQYF.

The genes are TRBV5-1 and TRBJ2-3; TRBD1 might be the D (5 bases). The length of the CDR3 is 13 residues. The V gene lost 0 bases and the J gene lost 4 bases, with 6 bases spanning the gap. Per germline, CDR1 SGHRS and CDR2 YFSETQ. The CDR3 protein is CASSLARADTQYF. The CDR3 coding sequence is TGCGCCAGCAGCTTGGCCAGGGCAGATACGCAGTATTTT.

The gene calls are TRBV9 and TRBJ2-3, with 8 bases that match TRBD1. V shed 1 base, J shed 0 bases, and the junction held 4 bases outside the gene matches. This CDR3 region has 16 residues. Germline V gene lookup returns CDR1 SGDLS and CDR2 YYNGEE. CDR3 sequence: CASSVNQGASTDTQYF. The CDR3 DNA is TGTGCCAGCAGCGTAAACCAGGGGGCCAGCACAGATACGCAGTATTTT.

V and J are TRBV5-8 and TRBJ1-6, with D tentatively TRBD1 (5 bases). V gave up 2 bases and J gave up 9 bases, with 12 bases separating them. Looked up from germline, CDR1 is SGHTS and CDR2 is YDEGEE. The CDR3 spans 14 residues. The CDR3 region has the DNA TGTGCCAGCAGCTTCTATGCCGGGGGTTCACCCCTCCACTTT. Translation: CASSFYAGGSPLHF.

This clone was seen a handful of times. The gene calls are TRBV5-4 and TRBJ2-2; 8 nucleotides agree with TRBD1. V lost 5 bases to trimming and J lost 4 bases; unmatched junction nucleotides: 13. The CDR3 loop spans 17 amino acids. Looked up from germline, CDR1 is SGHNT and CDR2 is YYREEE (reference sequence). This chain's CDR3 is CASRNLPGTGVTGELFF. The CDR3 nucleotides are TGTGCCAGCAGGAACCTCCCCGGGACAGGAGTCACCGGGGAGCTGTTTTTT.

This rearrangement joins TRBV5-8 to TRBJ1-4, with D unresolved. Trimming removed 2 bases at V and 4 bases at J, with 9 bases between. Germline V gene sequence: CDR1 SGHTS, CDR2 YDEGEE. This CDR3 region has 14 residues. The CDR3 loop is CASSFYQYNEKLFF. The CDR3 DNA follows: TGTGCCAGCAGCTTTTATCAGTATAATGAAAAACTGTTTTTT.

Remarks on this clone: An end of the junction differs from the germline gene, which may be a read error. The sample has other DNA sequences that encode this CDR3 too. The CDR3 DNA follows: TGTGCCAGCTGTGATGGGGGGAGGGGGGCTGGGGAGACCCAGTACTTC. It codes for CASCDGGRGAGETQYF. The chain recombines TRBV6-1 with TRBJ2-5; tentatively, D is TRBD2 (7 bases). This CDR3 region has 16 residues. The germline V gene encodes CDR1 MNHNS and CDR2 SASEGT.

The gene calls are TRBV3-1 (or the pseudogene TRBV3-2) and TRBJ2-4, with 9 bases lining up with TRBD1. Trimming at V came to 0 bases and at J to 0 bases, leaving 3 bases not matched to a gene. Germline CDR1 reads LGHDT; CDR2 reads YNNKEL (reference sequence). The CDR3 is 17 amino acids. The CDR3 here is CASSQDTGGLAKNIQYF. In nucleotides, the CDR3 is TGTGCCAGCAGCCAAGATACAGGGGGCTTAGCCAAAAACATTCAGTACTTC.

The chain uses TRBV7-3 and TRBJ2-3; TRBD2 aligns across 14 bases. Trimming took 4 bases from V and 6 from J; bases not matched to a gene: 9. The germline gives CDR1 SGHTA, CDR2 FQGTGA. CDR3 length equals 17 residues. Here the CDR3 DNA reads TGTGCCAGCAGCTACCAGGGACTAGCGGGGGCAGGGGATACGCAGTATTTT. It is translated as CASSYQGLAGAGDTQYF.

The chain carries TRBV5-1 and TRBJ1-6; D remains unclear. V dropped 4 bases and J dropped 7 bases, with 15 bases sitting between them. Per the germline V gene, CDR1 is SGHRS and CDR2 is YFSETQ. The CDR3 sequence is 15 residues long. CDR3 in DNA: TGCGCCAGCAGCCCGAGGGCCGCGATAAATTCACCCCTCCACTTT. As protein: CASSPRAAINSPLHF.

The chain links TRBV5-1 to TRBJ2-5; maybe TRBD1 (6 bases). This CDR3 comprises 15 residues. Germline values: CDR1 SGHRS, CDR2 YFSETQ. The V and J ends lost 4 bases and 5 bases respectively, with 18 bases between them. DNA of the CDR3: TGCGCCAGCAGCATAGATAACAGGGTCGGGGAGACCCAGTACTTC. Protein sequence: CASSIDNRVGETQYF. The full variable domain, in which reference TRBV5-1 and TRBJ2-5 provide the parts outside the CDR3, is KAGVTQTPRYLIKTRGQQVTLSCSPISGHRSVSWYQQTPGQGLQFLFEYFSETQRNKGNFPGRFSGRQFSNSRSEMNVSTLELGDSALYLCASSIDNRVGETQYFGPGTRLLVL.

V usage is TRBV19 and J usage is TRBJ2-2; TRBD2 aligns across 12 bases. V shed 7 bases, J shed 2 bases, and the junction held 8 bases outside the gene matches. CDR3 length: 17 amino acids. Germline lookup yields CDR1 LNHDA and CDR2 SQIVND (reference sequence). The CDR3 DNA follows: TGTGCCAGTACCGAATTACTAGCGGGAGGCAACACCGGGGAGCTGTTTTTT. Residues: CASTELLAGGNTGELFF.

Only one count was recorded for this clone. The chain recombines TRBV2 with TRBJ2-1; 9 nucleotides line up with TRBD2. Germline CDR1 reads SNHLY; CDR2 reads FYNNEI. V dropped 6 bases and J dropped 0; count of bases not matched to a gene: 12. This CDR3 has 18 amino acids. CDR3 DNA: TGTGCCAGCAGGGACCCAGGTAGCGGGGGATACTCCTACAATGAGCAGTTCTTC. Translation gives CASRDPGSGGYSYNEQFF.

The chain carries TRBV7-9 and TRBJ2-3; 15 bases fit TRBD2. V lost 4 bases, J lost 1 base, and 9 bases stayed unmatched. The germline V gene encodes CDR1 SEHNR and CDR2 FQNEAQ (reference sequence). The CDR3 extends over 19 amino acids. The CDR3 spells CASSSGTSGGSKRTDTQYF. CDR3 DNA sequence: TGTGCCAGCAGCTCCGGGACTAGCGGGGGGTCTAAACGCACAGATACGCAGTATTTT. Full variable domain (remainder filled in from reference TRBV7-9 and TRBJ2-3): DTGVSQNPRHKITKRGQNVTFRCDPISEHNRLYWYRQTLGQGPEFLTYFQNEAQLEKSRLLSDRFSAERPKGSFSTLEIQRTEQGDSAMYLCASSSGTSGGSKRTDTQYFGPGTRLTVL.

The V call is TRBV19, the J call TRBJ2-2, with 13 bases fitting TRBD2. This CDR3 is 17 amino acids long. J lost 4 bases, V lost 4 bases, and 6 bases had no gene match. Germline lookup yields CDR1 LNHDA and CDR2 SQIVND (reference sequence). CDR3 region: CASSNPGLAGSTGELFF. CDR3 sequence (DNA): TGTGCCAGTAGTAACCCGGGACTAGCGGGAAGCACCGGGGAGCTGTTTTTT.

The chain employs TRBV27 and TRBJ2-5; D is ambiguous. The CDR3 is 14 amino acids. Germline assignment: CDR1 MNHEY and CDR2 SMNVEV (reference sequence). Trimming cost V 2 bases and J 10 bases, with 17 bases left between them. As DNA, the CDR3 is TGTGCCAGCAGTTTAACCCCCCGAGGTGCCGGCCAGTACTTC. This encodes CASSLTPRGAGQYF.

The chain uses TRBV6-4 and TRBJ2-3, with D possibly TRBD2 on 6 matching bases. Trimming removed 6 bases at V and 2 bases at J, with 15 bases between. Per germline, CDR1 MRHNA and CDR2 SNTAGT. The CDR3 runs 15 residues. CDR3 loop: CASRMEGSITDTQYF. The CDR3 DNA reads TGTGCCAGCAGGATGGAGGGTAGTATCACAGATACGCAGTATTTT.

V is TRBV27 and J is TRBJ1-3, with D possibly being TRBD1 (5 bases). CDR3 length: 14 residues. The ends were cut back, 1 base at V and 8 bases at J, with 12 bases in the middle. CDR1 is MNHEY, CDR2 SMNVEV, per germline (reference sequence). The CDR3 reads CASSLLAGFDTIYF. In nucleotides, the CDR3 is TGTGCCAGCAGTTTATTGGCAGGGTTCGACACCATATATTTT.

J is TRBJ2-5 and V is TRBV19, with 8 nucleotides matching TRBD1. The V segment lost 5 bases and the J segment 5 bases; nucleotides outside the gene matches: 7. Germline V gives CDR1 LNHDA, CDR2 SQIVND (reference sequence). CDR3 length equals 14 residues. The CDR3 sequence is CASSDGTGAETQYF. Written as DNA, the CDR3 is TGTGCCAGTAGTGACGGGACAGGCGCCGAGACCCAGTACTTC.

CDR3: CASSSDSYSYEQYF. CDR3 nucleotides: TGTGCCAGCTCATCCGACAGTTACTCCTACGAGCAGTACTTC. V is TRBV18 and J is TRBJ2-7; possibly TRBD1 for D (5 bases). This CDR3 has 14 amino acids. Looked up from germline, CDR1 is KGHSH and CDR2 is LQKENI. V lost 5 bases and J lost 0, with 11 bases in between.

This chain links TRBV30 with TRBJ1-2, with D tentatively TRBD1 (6 bases). Between the trimmed V and J ends, which lost 2 bases and 8 bases, there was a span of 12 bases. This CDR3 spans 12 amino acids. Germline loops: CDR1 GTSNPN, CDR2 SVGIG (reference sequence). CDR3 sequence (DNA): TGTGCCTGGAGTCTGGGGGCGGGCGGCTACACCTTC. Residues: CAWSLGAGGYTF.

V and J are TRBV5-5 and TRBJ2-7; TRBD1 aligns across 8 bases. J lost 3 bases, V lost 5 bases, and 10 bases had no gene match. Germline CDR1 reads SGHKS; CDR2 reads YYEKEE (reference sequence). There are 15 residues in the CDR3. The CDR3 region is CASSYPGQENYEQYF. The CDR3, as DNA: TGTGCCAGCAGTTACCCGGGACAGGAGAACTACGAGCAGTACTTC.

In this sample, this clone turned up many times. V gene TRBV27 combines with J gene TRBJ2-3; D not certain. V lost 6 bases and J lost 3, with 13 bases in between. The CDR3 extends over 14 amino acids. Germline lookup yields CDR1 MNHEY and CDR2 SMNVEV (reference sequence). CDR3 bases: TGTGCCAGCAGCGACGGAGTCGGGACAGATACGCAGTATTTT. Translated, it gives CASSDGVGTDTQYF.

This sequence joins TRBV7-3 and TRBJ1-6, with TRBD1 matching over 7 bases. Trimming removed 2 bases from V and 7 bases from J; junction bases left unmatched: 8. Germline V CDR1 and CDR2: SGHTA, FQGTGA. The CDR3 consists of 16 residues. This CDR3 reads CASSLAPGTVNSPLHF. The CDR3 region has the DNA TGTGCCAGCAGCTTAGCCCCCGGGACAGTGAATTCACCCCTCCACTTT.